The 25 T cell receptor beta chains in this list originate from one sample, sequenced in a study of shared clonotypes between healthy human individuals. Sequencing used immunoSEQ multiplex PCR; TCRdb keeps in-frame clones, though not all of them. The sample holds 100,000 to 120,000 clones, 55% to 70% seen once. The source material was memory CD8+ T cells sorted from blood. Subset described: CD45RO+ cells pooled with CCR7-negative TemRA cells. The origin of the receptors is a woman aged 30 to 39 in good health.

The V and J genes are TRBV25-1 and TRBJ2-3, with a possible D match to TRBD1 (6 bases). Trimming removed 5 bases from V and 6 bases from J, with 27 bases in between. Germline CDR1 MGHDK, CDR2 SYGVNS. This CDR3 comprises 18 residues. This chain's CDR3 is CASSLGVWTALSTDTQYF. In DNA, the CDR3 is TGTGCCAGCAGTTTAGGGGTCTGGACAGCATTGTCAACTGATACGCAGTATTTT.

The chain recombines TRBV27 with TRBJ1-2; TRBD1 is a possible D gene (5 bases). Trimming removed 5 bases at V and 5 bases at J, with 15 bases between. CDR1 MNHEY and CDR2 SMNVEV come from the germline V gene (reference sequence). The CDR3 covers 14 residues. The CDR3 region is CASSPNGGLYGYTF. The CDR3, as DNA: TGTGCCAGCAGTCCCAACGGGGGATTGTATGGCTACACCTTC.

This clone was found once. V is TRBV4-1 and J is TRBJ1-4; a possible D gene is TRBD1 (5 bases). CDR1 is MGHRA and CDR2 is YSYEKL in the germline V gene. This CDR3 spans 16 amino acids. Trimming took 0 bases from V and 3 from J, leaving 11 bases between them. The CDR3 DNA reads as TGCGCCAGCAGCCAAGATCCAGGGCAGCCTAATGAAAAACTGTTTTTT. It specifies CASSQDPGQPNEKLFF.

The chain uses TRBV28 and TRBJ2-7; the match to TRBD2 covers 7 bases. Germline values: CDR1 MDHEN, CDR2 SYDVKM. The CDR3 has 17 residues. J lost 0 bases, V lost 6 bases, and 14 bases had no gene match. DNA for the CDR3: TGTGCCAGCAGCACCCGGACTAGTCTAACAGCCTCCTACGAGCAGTACTTC. The encoded protein is CASSTRTSLTASYEQYF. The whole variable domain, remainder taken from reference TRBV28 and TRBJ2-7, is DVKVTQSSRYLVKRTGEKVFLECVQDMDHENMFWYRQDPGLGLRLIYFSYDVKMKEKGDIPEGYSVSREKKERFSLILESASTNQTSMYLCASSTRTSLTASYEQYFGPGTRLTVT.

The CDR3 DNA follows: TGTGCCAGTAGTAGAGGGACTACCACAGATACGCAGTATTTT. Its translation is CASSRGTTTDTQYF. The gene calls are TRBV19 and TRBJ2-3; 7 nucleotides agree with TRBD2. V lost 4 bases and J lost 2; bases outside the gene matches: 3. The length of the CDR3 is 14 residues. The germline V gene has CDR1 LNHDA and CDR2 SQIVND (reference sequence).

V usage is TRBV7-3 and J usage is TRBJ2-7; perhaps TRBD1 as D (6 bases). The CDR3 consists of 13 residues. Trimming took 5 bases from V and 3 from J, leaving 11 bases between them. Germline values: CDR1 SGHTA, CDR2 FQGTGA. The CDR3 here is CASSIEQGYEQYF. DNA of the CDR3: TGTGCCAGCAGCATCGAACAGGGCTACGAGCAGTACTTC.

The chain combines TRBV29-1 with TRBJ2-5; D uncertain. Gene TRBJ2-7 matches the end of the DNA better, so the J call may be wrong. Germline V gives CDR1 SQVTM, CDR2 ANQGSEA. The CDR3 covers 13 residues. CDR3 sequence: CSGVDMYTYEQYF. CDR3 nucleotide sequence: TGCAGCGGCGTTGATATGTATACCTACGAGCAGTACTTC.

This clone was observed once. This chain links TRBV5-1 with TRBJ1-3; no definite D call. The CDR3 is 18 amino acids. In germline, CDR1 is SGHRS, CDR2 YFSETQ. Trimming took 1 base from V and 2 from J, leaving 19 bases between them. In DNA, the CDR3 is TGCGCCAGCAGCTTGCTCCAGGCCCTGACGGGTACTGGAAACACCATATATTTT. This sequence encodes CASSLLQALTGTGNTIYF.

This clone occurred a few times. V and J are TRBV28 and TRBJ1-1, with 10 bases fitting TRBD1. The CDR3 extends over 16 amino acids. Germline values: CDR1 MDHEN, CDR2 SYDVKM. The trim removed 5 bases at V and 4 bases at J, leaving 10 bases unmatched. The CDR3 here is CASSVLGQGRSTEAFF. As DNA, the CDR3 is TGTGCCAGCAGTGTCCTGGGACAGGGGAGGAGCACTGAAGCTTTCTTT.

This clone was recorded only once. This chain joins TRBV4-1 and TRBJ2-7; 10 bases line up with TRBD2. The V gene's germline CDR1 is MGHRA and CDR2 YSYEKL. V shed 0 bases and J 6 bases; nucleotides not matched to a gene: 5. The CDR3 covers 15 residues. CDR3 sequence reads: CASSQEIAGGLEQYF. In nucleotides, the CDR3 is TGCGCCAGCAGCCAAGAAATAGCGGGAGGTCTCGAGCAGTACTTC.

The chain employs TRBV15 and TRBJ2-2; 7 bases map to TRBD2. Unmatched junction bases numbered 3, after V lost 3 bases and J lost 2 bases. This CDR3 has 15 residues. Germline CDR1 reads LNHNV; CDR2 reads YYDKDF (reference sequence). CDR3 in amino acids: CATSSGTTNTGELFF. CDR3 coding DNA: TGTGCCACCAGCAGCGGGACTACAAACACCGGGGAGCTGTTTTTT.

With regard to this clone: This specimen includes other DNA sequences encoding the same CDR3. This chain connects TRBV5-1 to TRBJ1-5; D uncertain. Per germline, CDR1 SGHRS and CDR2 YFSETQ. Trimming removed 0 bases from V and 7 bases from J, with 8 bases in between. This CDR3 has 13 amino acids. In nucleotides, the CDR3 is TGCGCCAGCAGCTTGGAAGGCGGGCAGCCCCAGCATTTT. Translated: CASSLEGGQPQHF.

The chain is built from TRBV7-3 and TRBJ2-1, with TRBD2 matching over 9 bases. The junction had 13 bases not matched to a gene; V was cut back by 6 bases and J by 10 bases. The CDR3 has 15 residues. The germline CDR1 and CDR2 sequences are SGHTA and FQGTGA. CDR3 DNA: TGTGCCAGCAGTCCTAAGACTAGCGGAGTGGGGGAGCAGTTCTTC. Translating gives CASSPKTSGVGEQFF.

This clone was detected only a few times. The J gene is TRBJ2-7, the V gene TRBV14, with 11 bases that match TRBD1. J gave up 1 base and V 0 bases, and 2 bases lay outside the gene matches. The CDR3 covers 16 residues. CDR1 and CDR2 (germline): SGHDN, FVKESK. The CDR3 loop reads CASSQDGTGGSYEQYF. The CDR3 DNA follows: TGTGCCAGCAGCCAAGATGGGACAGGGGGTTCCTACGAGCAGTACTTC.

In the case of this clone: This specimen includes other DNA sequences encoding the same CDR3. The V and J genes are TRBV9 and TRBJ2-5, with 7 bases fitting TRBD2. The junction had 6 bases not matched to a gene; V was cut back by 2 bases and J by 5 bases. Germline CDR1 is SGDLS and CDR2 is YYNGEE. The CDR3 has 14 amino acids. The DNA of the CDR3 is TGTGCCAGCAGCGTTGGCGGGAGTGGGGAGACCCAGTACTTC. Amino acid sequence: CASSVGGSGETQYF. The entire variable domain, with the rest obtained from reference TRBV9 and TRBJ2-5, is as follows: DSGVTQTPKHLITATGQRVTLRCSPRSGDLSVYWYQQSLDQGLQFLIQYYNGEERAKGNILERFSAQQFPDLHSELNLSSLELGDSALYFCASSVGGSGETQYFGPGTRLLVL.

The chain employs TRBV6-4 and TRBJ2-3, with 13 bases aligning to TRBD2. V lost 3 bases, J lost 7 bases, and 4 bases stayed unmatched. Germline-derived CDR1 and CDR2 are MRHNA and SNTAGT. This CDR3 comprises 15 residues. Written as DNA, the CDR3 is TGTGCCAGCAGTGAACTAGCGGGAGGGTTGTATACGCAGTATTTT. This codes for CASSELAGGLYTQYF.

This clone was detected a few times. V and J are TRBV11-2 and TRBJ2-5; TRBD1 or TRBD2 may be the D gene (5 bases each). Germline assignment: CDR1 SGHAT and CDR2 FQNNGV. The CDR3 spans 13 residues. V lost 4 bases, J lost 11 bases, and 17 bases lay in between. This CDR3 is CASSSYSGTEQYF. CDR3 DNA sequence: TGTGCCAGCAGCTCTTATTCGGGGACGGAGCAGTACTTC.

The V and J genes are TRBV25-1 and TRBJ1-2; D perhaps matches TRBD1 (5 bases). From germline, CDR1 is MGHDK and CDR2 SYGVNS. The length of the CDR3 is 12 residues. V gave up 5 bases and J gave up 8 bases, with 12 bases separating them. The CDR3, as DNA: TGTGCCAGCAGTCAGGGTGAAGGCGGCTACACCTTC. This sequence encodes CASSQGEGGYTF.

The rearrangement uses TRBV6-5 and TRBJ1-4; D remains ambiguous. The CDR3 runs 14 residues. Germline V lookup: CDR1 MNHEY, CDR2 SVGAGI. Trimming took off 2 bases at V and 4 bases at J, with 8 bases between the two ends. The chain's CDR3 is CASSYGIGNEKLFF. The CDR3 DNA reads TGTGCCAGCAGTTACGGTATAGGTAATGAAAAACTGTTTTTT.

This chain links TRBV28 with TRBJ1-1; D is ambiguous. Germline V gives CDR1 MDHEN, CDR2 SYDVKM. This CDR3 spans 14 amino acids. Between the trimmed V and J ends, which lost 4 bases and 1 base, there was a span of 10 bases. Here the CDR3 DNA reads TGTGCCAGCAGTTGGAAGTTAGAGAACACTGAAGCTTTCTTT. It yields the protein CASSWKLENTEAFF.

V usage is TRBV4-1 and J usage is TRBJ2-3; 7 positions agree with TRBD2. After removal of 4 bases from V and 5 bases from J, the junction contained 15 bases not matched to a gene. CDR3 length: 17 residues. The V gene's germline CDR1 is MGHRA and CDR2 YSYEKL. The CDR3 nucleotides read TGCGCCAGCAGCCTTCTAACGGGACTAATAGGTGGAGATACGCAGTATTTT. This gives the protein CASSLLTGLIGGDTQYF.

The CDR3 here is CASSEPTGPRFGYTF. CDR3 nucleotide sequence: TGTGCCAGCAGTGAACCGACAGGGCCAAGATTCGGCTACACCTTC. This chain joins TRBV25-1 and TRBJ1-2; 7 nucleotides line up with TRBD1. CDR3 length equals 15 residues. Germline-derived CDR1 and CDR2 are MGHDK and SYGVNS. V lost 2 bases to trimming and J lost 8 bases; unmatched junction nucleotides: 11.

This chain joins TRBV2 and TRBJ2-5, with TRBD1 identical over 7 bases. CDR1 and CDR2 (germline): SNHLY, FYNNEI. The CDR3 extends over 15 amino acids. The V segment lost 6 bases and the J segment 4 bases; nucleotides outside the gene matches: 11. The CDR3 sequence is CASSGKQGNIETQYF. The CDR3 region has the DNA TGTGCCAGCAGCGGGAAACAGGGGAATATAGAGACCCAGTACTTC.

The sample holds one count of this clone. This chain uses TRBV5-1 with TRBJ2-7; D ambiguous. V gave up 7 bases and J gave up 4 bases, with 12 bases separating them. This CDR3 region has 12 residues. Germline CDR1 SGHRS, CDR2 YFSETQ. CDR3 DNA: TGCGCCAGCCGTGACCAGGCGTACGAGCAGTACTTC. Amino acid sequence: CASRDQAYEQYF.

The table lists this clone with a few counts. The chain combines TRBV6-4 with TRBJ2-3, with no clear D. The CDR3 sequence is 15 residues long. The V end was cut by 0 bases, the J end by 0 bases, with 7 bases between. Germline V gene sequence: CDR1 MRHNA, CDR2 SNTAGT. The CDR3 loop is CASSDSPESTDTQYF. CDR3 in DNA: TGTGCCAGCAGTGACTCGCCAGAAAGCACAGATACGCAGTATTTT.